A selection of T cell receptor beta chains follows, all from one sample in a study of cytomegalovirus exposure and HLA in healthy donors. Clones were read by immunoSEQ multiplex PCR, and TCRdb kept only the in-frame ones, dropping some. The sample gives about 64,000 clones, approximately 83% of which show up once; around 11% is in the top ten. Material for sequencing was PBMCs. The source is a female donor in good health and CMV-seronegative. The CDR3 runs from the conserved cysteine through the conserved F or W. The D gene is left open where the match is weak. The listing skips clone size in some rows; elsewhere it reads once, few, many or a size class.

cdr3_aa: CASRRDTMNTGELFF
cdr3_nt: TGTGCCAGCAGACGGGACACCATGAACACCGGGGAGCTGTTTTTT
v_call: TRBV6-5
d_call: .
j_call: TRBJ2-2
clone_size: .

cdr3_aa: CASSERGPRGGYTF
cdr3_nt: TGTGCCAGCAGCGAGAGGGGGCCAAGGGGTGGCTACACCTTC
v_call: TRBV6-5
d_call: TRBD1
j_call: TRBJ1-2
clone_size: .

cdr3_aa: CASSFGTRGSTDTQYF
cdr3_nt: TGTGCCAGCAGTTTCGGGACTAGGGGAAGCACAGATACGCAGTATTTT
v_call: TRBV27
d_call: TRBD2
j_call: TRBJ2-3
clone_size: .

cdr3_aa: CASSFRDRVYEQYF
cdr3_nt: TGTGCCAGCAGCTTCCGGGACAGGGTGTACGAGCAGTACTTC
v_call: TRBV7-2
d_call: TRBD1
j_call: TRBJ2-7
clone_size: .

cdr3_aa: CSSSLVGPLYEQYF
cdr3_nt: TGTTCCAGCAGCTTAGTGGGGCCCCTCTACGAGCAGTACTTC
v_call: TRBV7-9
d_call: .
j_call: TRBJ2-7
clone_size: .

cdr3_aa: CASNTITSTGQNIYEQYF
cdr3_nt: TGTGCCAGCAATACCATCACTTCCACGGGACAGAATATCTACGAGCAGTACTTC
v_call: TRBV27
d_call: TRBD1
j_call: TRBJ2-7
clone_size: few

cdr3_aa: CASLSTGGGTQYF
cdr3_nt: TGTGCCAGCCTAAGTACAGGGGGAGGTACGCAGTATTTT
v_call: TRBV6-5
d_call: TRBD1
j_call: TRBJ2-3
clone_size: .

cdr3_aa: CASSLEGSRVVGQYF
cdr3_nt: TGTGCCAGCAGCTTAGAAGGGAGTCGGGTAGTGGGGCAGTACTTC
v_call: TRBV7-8
d_call: .
j_call: TRBJ2-7
clone_size: .

cdr3_aa: CASSTGVGRTEAFF
cdr3_nt: TGTGCCAGCAGCACCGGAGTAGGAAGGACTGAAGCTTTCTTT
v_call: TRBV9
d_call: .
j_call: TRBJ1-1
clone_size: .

cdr3_aa: CASSRASGQGSNQPQHF
cdr3_nt: TGTGCCAGTAGTAGAGCCTCGGGACAGGGCTCCAATCAGCCCCAGCATTTT
v_call: TRBV19
d_call: TRBD1
j_call: TRBJ1-5
clone_size: .

cdr3_aa: CASSPTRAKGNTIYF
cdr3_nt: TGTGCCAGCAGCCCAACCAGGGCGAAAGGAAACACCATATATTTT
v_call: TRBV9
d_call: .
j_call: TRBJ1-3
clone_size: .

cdr3_aa: CASIGGDETQYF
cdr3_nt: TGTGCCAGCATCGGGGGGGATGAGACCCAGTACTTC
v_call: TRBV6-1
d_call: TRBD2
j_call: TRBJ2-5
clone_size: .

cdr3_aa: CALSGGAAYGYTF
cdr3_nt: TGTGCCCTCTCGGGGGGGGCGGCGTATGGCTACACCTTC
v_call: TRBV30
d_call: .
j_call: TRBJ1-2
clone_size: .

cdr3_aa: CASRPTGNYGYTF
cdr3_nt: TGTGCCAGCAGGCCGACAGGGAACTATGGCTACACCTTC
v_call: TRBV6-5
d_call: TRBD1
j_call: TRBJ1-2
clone_size: .

cdr3_aa: CASSPGLAETEEQYF
cdr3_nt: TGTGCCAGCAGTCCTGGACTAGCGGAGACAGAGGAGCAGTACTTC
v_call: TRBV28
d_call: TRBD2
j_call: TRBJ2-7
clone_size: once

cdr3_aa: CASSQDQGRGQPQHF
cdr3_nt: TGCGCCAGCAGCCAAGATCAGGGGAGGGGTCAGCCCCAGCATTTT
v_call: TRBV4-3
d_call: .
j_call: TRBJ1-5
clone_size: .

cdr3_aa: CASSLGDRDYGYTF
cdr3_nt: TGTGCCAGCAGCCTCGGGGACAGGGACTATGGCTACACCTTC
v_call: TRBV6-6
d_call: TRBD1
j_call: TRBJ1-2
clone_size: .

cdr3_aa: CASSLADRVDTQYF
cdr3_nt: TGTGCCAGCAGCTTAGCTGACAGGGTGGATACGCAGTATTTT
v_call: TRBV7-6
d_call: TRBD1
j_call: TRBJ2-3
clone_size: .

cdr3_aa: CASSLAGNSGANVLTF
cdr3_nt: TGCGCCAGCAGCTTGGCGGGGAACTCTGGGGCCAACGTCCTGACTTTC
v_call: TRBV5-1
d_call: .
j_call: TRBJ2-6
clone_size: few

cdr3_aa: CASILDGTGDLYGYTF
cdr3_nt: TGTGCCAGCATTCTGGACGGGACAGGGGATCTCTATGGCTACACCTTC
v_call: TRBV5-4
d_call: TRBD1
j_call: TRBJ1-2
clone_size: few

cdr3_aa: CASSPANMGGEQYF
cdr3_nt: TGTGCCAGCTCACCAGCTAATATGGGGGGGGAGCAGTACTTC
v_call: TRBV18
d_call: TRBD2
j_call: TRBJ2-7
clone_size: .

cdr3_aa: CASSQSSPEGLTGIEQFF
cdr3_nt: TGCGCCAGCAGCCAATCCTCCCCGGAGGGGTTAACGGGGATTGAGCAGTTCTTC
v_call: TRBV4-1
d_call: .
j_call: TRBJ2-1
clone_size: .

cdr3_aa: CASSLGTGMLPGANVLTF
cdr3_nt: TGTGCCAGCAGCTTAGGGACAGGGATGCTCCCTGGGGCCAACGTCCTGACTTTC
v_call: TRBV13
d_call: TRBD1
j_call: TRBJ2-6
clone_size: few